A single sample is the source of the 5 T cell receptor beta chains below, sequenced in a study of blood T cells in healthy people across ages. The authors ran a second PCR of about 6 to 12 cycles using a sample-barcoded 5' primer and a J-beta primer mix. TCRdb re-called the 5' RACE reads with MiXCR, one entry per CDR3 protein. Of about 1.1 million distinct CDR3 sequences detected, 30% to 40% appear once; the ten largest clones hold around 13%. Sequenced sample: blood. These receptors came from a man younger than 35 in good health.

The chain couples TRBV2 to TRBJ1-6, with D perhaps TRBD1 (6 bases). This CDR3 is built from 13 residues. Germline CDR1 reads SNHLY; CDR2 reads FYNNEI. V lost 10 bases, J lost 4 bases, and 11 bases lay in between. The CDR3 sequence is CATQGQYNSPLHF. The CDR3 coding sequence is TGTGCCACCCAGGGGCAGTATAATTCACCCCTCCACTTT.

The J gene is TRBJ2-1, the V gene TRBV18; the match to TRBD1 covers 10 bases. TRBJ2-7 matches the DNA end more closely, so the J call is doubtful. The CDR3 covers 15 residues. CDR1 is KGHSH and CDR2 is LQKENI in the germline V gene. The CDR3 is CASSPGQGHYNEQYF. For the CDR3, the DNA is TGTGCCAGCTCACCGGGACAGGGGCACTACAATGAGCAGTACTTC.

A few counts support this clonotype. V gene TRBV12-3 or TRBV12-4 combines with J gene TRBJ1-2; D not certain. The CDR3 is 12 residues long. V was cut by 7 bases and J by 6 bases, with 12 bases left in between. The CDR3 sequence: CASTWLGNGYTF. Written as DNA, the CDR3 is TGTGCCAGCACCTGGTTAGGGAATGGCTACACCTTC.

This chain joins TRBV12-3 or TRBV12-4 and TRBJ2-3; D gene uncertain. The CDR3 has 13 amino acids. The germline V and J ends were trimmed by 5 bases and 6 bases, with 12 bases remaining between them. In DNA, the CDR3 is TGTGCCAGCAGTCCCCCGTTGCTTGATACGCAGTATTTT. It specifies CASSPPLLDTQYF.

This clonotype appeared a few times. The rearrangement links TRBV12-3 or TRBV12-4 to TRBJ2-2; D is possibly TRBD1 (5 bases). Trimming took off 8 bases at V and 0 bases at J, with 16 bases between the two ends. This CDR3 is 16 amino acids long. The CDR3 DNA follows: TGTGCCAGCTTCCCAGAAAGGGGCCCGAACACCGGGGAGCTGTTTTTT. Its translation: CASFPERGPNTGELFF.